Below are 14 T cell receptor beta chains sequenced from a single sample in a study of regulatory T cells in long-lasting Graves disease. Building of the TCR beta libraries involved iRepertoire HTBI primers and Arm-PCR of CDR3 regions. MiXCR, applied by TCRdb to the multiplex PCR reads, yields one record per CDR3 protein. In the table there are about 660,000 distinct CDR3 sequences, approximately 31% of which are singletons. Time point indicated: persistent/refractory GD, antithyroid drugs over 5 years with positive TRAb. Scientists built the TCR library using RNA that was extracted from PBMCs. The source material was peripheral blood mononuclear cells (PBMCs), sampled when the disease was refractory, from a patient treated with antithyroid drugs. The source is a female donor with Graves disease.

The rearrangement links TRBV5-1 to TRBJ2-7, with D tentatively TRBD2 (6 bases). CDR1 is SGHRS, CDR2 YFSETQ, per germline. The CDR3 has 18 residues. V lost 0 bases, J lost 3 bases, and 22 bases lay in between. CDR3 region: CASSLAKSGGNNFYEQYF. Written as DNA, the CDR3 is TGCGCCAGCAGCTTGGCCAAGAGTGGCGGGAACAACTTCTACGAGCAGTACTTC.

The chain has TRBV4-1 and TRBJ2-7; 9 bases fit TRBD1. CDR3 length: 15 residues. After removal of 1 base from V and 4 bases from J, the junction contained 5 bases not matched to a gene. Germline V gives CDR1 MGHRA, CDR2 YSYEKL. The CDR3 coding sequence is TGCGCCAGCAGCCAAGTGGGACAGGGTACTTACGAGCAGTACTTC. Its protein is CASSQVGQGTYEQYF.

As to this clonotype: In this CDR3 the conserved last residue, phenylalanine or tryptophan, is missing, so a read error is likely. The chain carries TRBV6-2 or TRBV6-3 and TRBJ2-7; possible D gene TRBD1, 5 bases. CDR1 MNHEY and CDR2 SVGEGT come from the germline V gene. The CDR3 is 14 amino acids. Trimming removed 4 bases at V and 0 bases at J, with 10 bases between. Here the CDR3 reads CASSLQASSYEQYL. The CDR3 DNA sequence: TGTGCCAGCAGTTTACAGGCGAGCTCCTACGAGCAGTACCTC.

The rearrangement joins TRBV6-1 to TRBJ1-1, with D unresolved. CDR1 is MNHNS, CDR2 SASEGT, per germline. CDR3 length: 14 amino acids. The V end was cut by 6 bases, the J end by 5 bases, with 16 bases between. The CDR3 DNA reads TGTGCCAGCAGCAGAGAGGGATGGGGAACTGAAGCTTTCTTT. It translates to CASSREGWGTEAFF.

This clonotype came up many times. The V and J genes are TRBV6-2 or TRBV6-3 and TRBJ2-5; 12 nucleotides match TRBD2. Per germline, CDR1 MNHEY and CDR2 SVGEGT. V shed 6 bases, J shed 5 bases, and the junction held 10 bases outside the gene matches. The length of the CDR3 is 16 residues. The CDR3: CASSLKTSGSGETQYF. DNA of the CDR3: TGTGCCAGCAGCCTCAAGACTAGCGGGAGTGGTGAGACCCAGTACTTC.

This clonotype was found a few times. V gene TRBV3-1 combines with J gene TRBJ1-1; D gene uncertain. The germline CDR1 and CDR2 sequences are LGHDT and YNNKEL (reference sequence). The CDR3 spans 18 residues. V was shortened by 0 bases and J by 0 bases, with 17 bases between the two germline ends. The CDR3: CASSQEIGVGSMNTEAFF. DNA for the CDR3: TGTGCCAGCAGCCAAGAAATCGGGGTCGGCAGCATGAACACTGAAGCTTTCTTT.

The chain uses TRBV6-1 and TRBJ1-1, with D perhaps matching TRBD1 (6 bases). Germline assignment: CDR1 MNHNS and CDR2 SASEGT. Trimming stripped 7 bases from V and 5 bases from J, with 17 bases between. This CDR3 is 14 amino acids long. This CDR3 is CASNRQAGVTEAFF. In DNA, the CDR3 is TGTGCCAGCAACAGACAGGCTGGAGTTACTGAAGCTTTCTTT.

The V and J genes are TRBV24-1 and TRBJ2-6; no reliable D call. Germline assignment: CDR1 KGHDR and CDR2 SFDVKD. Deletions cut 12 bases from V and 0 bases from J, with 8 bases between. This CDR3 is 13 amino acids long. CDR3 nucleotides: TGTGCCGCCGGTTCCTCTGGGGCCAACGTCCTGACTTTC. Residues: CAAGSSGANVLTF.

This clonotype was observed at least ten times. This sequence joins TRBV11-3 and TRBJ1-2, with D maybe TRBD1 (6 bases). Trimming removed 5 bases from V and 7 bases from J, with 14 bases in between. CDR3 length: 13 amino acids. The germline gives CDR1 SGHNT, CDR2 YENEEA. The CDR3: CASSLLSGAGYTF. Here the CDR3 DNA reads TGTGCCAGCAGCCTGCTGTCGGGGGCTGGCTACACCTTC.

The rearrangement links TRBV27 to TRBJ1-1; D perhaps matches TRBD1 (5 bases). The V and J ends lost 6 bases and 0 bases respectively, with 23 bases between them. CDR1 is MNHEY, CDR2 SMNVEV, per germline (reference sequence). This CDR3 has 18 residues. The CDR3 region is CASRPRGGFGRMNTEAFF. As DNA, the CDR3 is TGTGCCAGCAGGCCAAGGGGCGGGTTCGGTAGGATGAACACTGAAGCTTTCTTT.

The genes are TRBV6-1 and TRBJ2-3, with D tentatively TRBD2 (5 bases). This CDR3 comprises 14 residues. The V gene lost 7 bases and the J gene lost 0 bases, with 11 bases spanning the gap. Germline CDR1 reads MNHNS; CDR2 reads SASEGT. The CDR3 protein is CASTEGLSTDTQYF. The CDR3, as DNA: TGTGCCAGCACCGAGGGCCTTAGCACAGATACGCAGTATTTT.

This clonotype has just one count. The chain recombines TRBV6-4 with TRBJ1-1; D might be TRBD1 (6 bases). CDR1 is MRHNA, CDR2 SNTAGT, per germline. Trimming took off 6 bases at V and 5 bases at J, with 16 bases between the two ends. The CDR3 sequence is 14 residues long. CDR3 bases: TGTGCCAGCAGCGTGGGGGCCTGGGGGACTGAAGCTTTCTTT. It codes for CASSVGAWGTEAFF.

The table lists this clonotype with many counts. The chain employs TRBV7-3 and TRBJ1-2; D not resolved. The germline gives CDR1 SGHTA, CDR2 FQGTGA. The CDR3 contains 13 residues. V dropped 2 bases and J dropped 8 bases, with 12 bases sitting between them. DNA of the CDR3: TGTGCCAGCAGCTTAGGTCAAGAGAGCGGCTACACCTTC. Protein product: CASSLGQESGYTF.

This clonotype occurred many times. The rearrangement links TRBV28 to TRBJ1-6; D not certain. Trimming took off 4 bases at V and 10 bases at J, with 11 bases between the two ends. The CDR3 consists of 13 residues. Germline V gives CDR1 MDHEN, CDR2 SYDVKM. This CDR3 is CASSSAGKSPLHF. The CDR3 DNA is TGTGCCAGCAGTTCCGCGGGGAAATCACCCCTCCACTTT.